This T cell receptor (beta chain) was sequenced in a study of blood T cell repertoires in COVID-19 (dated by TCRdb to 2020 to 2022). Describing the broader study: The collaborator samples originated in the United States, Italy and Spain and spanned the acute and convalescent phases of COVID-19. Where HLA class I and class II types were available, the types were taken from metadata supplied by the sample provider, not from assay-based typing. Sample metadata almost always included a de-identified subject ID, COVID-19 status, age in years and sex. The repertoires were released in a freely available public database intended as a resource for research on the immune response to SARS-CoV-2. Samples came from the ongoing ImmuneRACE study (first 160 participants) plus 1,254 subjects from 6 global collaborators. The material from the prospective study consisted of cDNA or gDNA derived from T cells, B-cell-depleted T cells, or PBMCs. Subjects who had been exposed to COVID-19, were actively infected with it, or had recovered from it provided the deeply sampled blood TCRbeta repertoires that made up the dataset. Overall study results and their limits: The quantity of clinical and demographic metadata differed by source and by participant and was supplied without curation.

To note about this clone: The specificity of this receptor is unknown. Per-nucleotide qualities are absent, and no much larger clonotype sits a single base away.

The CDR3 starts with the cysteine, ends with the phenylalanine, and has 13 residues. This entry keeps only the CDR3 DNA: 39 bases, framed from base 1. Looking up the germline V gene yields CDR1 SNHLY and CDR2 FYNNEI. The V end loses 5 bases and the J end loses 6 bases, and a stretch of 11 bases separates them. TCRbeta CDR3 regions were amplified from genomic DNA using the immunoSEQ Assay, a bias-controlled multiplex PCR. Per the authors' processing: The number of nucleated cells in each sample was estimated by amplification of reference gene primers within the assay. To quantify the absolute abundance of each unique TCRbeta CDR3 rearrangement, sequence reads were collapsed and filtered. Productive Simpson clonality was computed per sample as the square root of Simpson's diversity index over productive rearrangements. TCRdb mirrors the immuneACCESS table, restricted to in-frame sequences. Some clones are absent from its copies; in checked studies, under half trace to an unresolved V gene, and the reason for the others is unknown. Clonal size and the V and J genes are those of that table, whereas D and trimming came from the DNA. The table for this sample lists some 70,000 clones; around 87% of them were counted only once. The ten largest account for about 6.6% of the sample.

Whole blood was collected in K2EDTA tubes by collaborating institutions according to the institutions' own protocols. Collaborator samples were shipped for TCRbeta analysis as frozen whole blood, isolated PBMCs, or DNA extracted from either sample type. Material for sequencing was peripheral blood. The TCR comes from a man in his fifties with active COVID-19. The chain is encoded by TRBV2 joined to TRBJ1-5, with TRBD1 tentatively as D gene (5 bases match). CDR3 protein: CASSPREGQPQHF. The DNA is TGTGCCAGCAGTCCCAGGGAGGGTCAGCCCCAGCATTTT.